Detailed here is one TCR beta chain. An amount of RNA that ranged from roughly 0.45 to 1 ug was reverse transcribed with random hexamers. TCR beta CDR3 was amplified by immunoSEQ covering 54 Vbeta and 13 Jbeta. A single record per CDR3 protein comes from TCRdb applying MiXCR to the immunoSEQ multiplex PCR reads. The sample records about 130,000 distinct CDR3 sequences, nearly 95% being singletons. CDR1 SGHTA and CDR2 FQGNSA come from the germline V gene. The CDR3 is 16 residues long. V lost 5 bases, J lost 7 bases, and 16 bases stayed unmatched. The sample originates from a study of CD8 T cells in Susac syndrome. Age- and sex-matched healthy donors served as the control group.

This receptor was identified in a human donor in good health. Sequencing was done on a sample of CD4+ T cells from PBMCs. The chain couples TRBV7-2 to TRBJ1-1; 7 bases are shared with TRBD1. CDR3 sequence (DNA): TGTGCCAGCAGCATTGTGAGGGCAGGGGGGATAGGTGAAGCTTTCTTT. Its protein product is CASSIVRAGGIGEAFF.